A single sample gave rise to the 15 T cell receptor beta chains below, sequenced in a study of shared clonotypes between healthy human individuals. Clones were read by immunoSEQ multiplex PCR, and TCRdb kept only the in-frame ones, dropping some. The table shows around 700,000 clones, with 60% to 80% occurring only once. The sample consisted of memory CD4+ T cells sorted from blood. Described subset: CD45RA-negative fraction. All receptors come from a woman aged 25 to 39 in good health.

V gene TRBV15 combines with J gene TRBJ2-6, with 7 nucleotides matching TRBD2. V gave up 5 bases and J gave up 0 bases; unmatched junction bases: 4. Looked up from germline, CDR1 is LNHNV and CDR2 is YYDKDF (reference sequence). The CDR3 runs to 16 residues. In DNA, the CDR3 is TGTGCCACCAGCGGGGGGGAGACCTCTGGGGCCAACGTCCTGACTTTC. It yields the protein CATSGGETSGANVLTF.

This chain uses TRBV18 with TRBJ1-1, with no clear D. Germline loops: CDR1 KGHSH, CDR2 LQKENI. V was cut by 4 bases and J by 3 bases, with 6 bases left in between. The CDR3 has 12 amino acids. Here the CDR3 reads CASSRTDTEAFF. DNA of the CDR3: TGTGCCAGCTCACGGACGGACACTGAAGCTTTCTTT.

CDR3 in DNA: TGTGCCAGCAGCCCCTCCCTTTCAGGGGCCATATATTTT. This encodes CASSPSLSGAIYF. The V gene is TRBV11-2, the J gene TRBJ1-3; TRBD1 is a possible D gene (6 bases). There are 13 residues in the CDR3. The V end lost 5 bases, the J end lost 11 bases, and 16 bases lay between the germline ends. The V gene's germline CDR1 is SGHAT and CDR2 FQNNGV.

In its sample, this clone was seen a few times. The chain uses TRBV20-1 and TRBJ2-2; D unclear. Germline V gives CDR1 DFQATT, CDR2 SNEGSKA (reference sequence). The CDR3 length is 11 residues. CDR3 residues: CRCPRPGELFF. In nucleotides, the CDR3 is TGCAGGTGCCCTCGTCCCGGGGAGCTGTTTTTT.

V and J are TRBV7-9 and TRBJ2-2, with 13 bases matching TRBD2. The CDR3 sequence is 16 residues long. Germline loops: CDR1 SEHNR, CDR2 FQNEAQ (reference sequence). The V and J ends lost 5 bases and 4 bases, in that order; junction bases with no gene match: 4. The CDR3 loop reads CASSVLAGGPTGELFF. The CDR3 region has the DNA TGTGCCAGCAGCGTACTAGCGGGAGGGCCCACCGGGGAGCTGTTTTTT.

V is TRBV29-1 and J is TRBJ2-7; 7 positions agree with TRBD1. CDR1 is SQVTM, CDR2 ANQGSEA, per germline. V gave up 4 bases and J gave up 10 bases; unmatched junction bases: 13. This CDR3 spans 13 amino acids. The CDR3 coding sequence is TGCAGCGTTGCGCCGGGGACAGAGGGGAACCAGTACTTC. Protein: CSVAPGTEGNQYF.

The gene calls are TRBV6-1 and TRBJ2-7; TRBD2 matches at 8 bases. Germline CDR1 MNHNS, CDR2 SASEGT. Trimming at V came to 6 bases and at J to 0 bases, leaving 7 bases not matched to a gene. The CDR3 is made up of 15 amino acids. This chain's CDR3 is CASRVAGRSSYEQYF. CDR3 in DNA: TGTGCCAGCAGGGTAGCGGGACGGAGCTCCTACGAGCAGTACTTC.

There are a few counts of this clone. The chain couples TRBV7-2 to TRBJ2-4; possibly TRBD2 for D (6 bases). Germline lookup yields CDR1 SGHTA and CDR2 FQGNSA. V was trimmed by 5 bases and J by 1 base, leaving 18 bases between them. This CDR3 has 17 amino acids. The chain's CDR3 is CASSPSAGLWAKNIQYF. In DNA form, the CDR3 reads TGTGCCAGCAGCCCCAGCGCGGGGTTATGGGCCAAAAACATTCAGTACTTC.

This rearrangement joins TRBV18 to TRBJ2-3, with a tentative D call TRBD2 (5 bases). The V gene lost 3 bases and the J gene lost 2 bases, with 12 bases spanning the gap. The CDR3 has 15 amino acids. The germline V gene encodes CDR1 KGHSH and CDR2 LQKENI. CDR3: CASSPDYLNTDTQYF. In DNA, the CDR3 is TGTGCCAGCTCACCCGACTACCTCAACACAGATACGCAGTATTTT. The full variable domain, its missing parts supplied by reference TRBV18 and TRBJ2-3, is NAGVMQNPRHLVRRRGQEARLRCSPMKGHSHVYWYRQLPEEGLKFMVYLQKENIIDESGMPKERFSAEFPKEGPSILRIQQVVRGDSAAYFCASSPDYLNTDTQYFGPGTRLTVL.

The rearrangement links TRBV11-1 to TRBJ1-4; D remains unclear. Trimming shortened V by 2 bases and J by 5 bases, and 12 bases separated the two germline ends. This CDR3 is 15 amino acids long. In germline, CDR1 is SGHAT, CDR2 FQDESV (reference sequence). Written as DNA, the CDR3 is TGTGCCAGCAGCTTAAGCGGTCAGGAGAATGAAAAACTGTTTTTT. Protein sequence: CASSLSGQENEKLFF.

The chain recombines TRBV5-6 with TRBJ2-7, with 7 positions matching TRBD2. The CDR3 extends over 15 amino acids. Germline V CDR1 and CDR2: SGHDT, YYEEEE. The V and J ends lost 3 bases and 1 base, in that order; junction bases with no gene match: 7. The DNA for the CDR3 is TGTGCCAGCAGCTCTGGGCTAGCGGTTTCCTACGAGCAGTACTTC. Its translation: CASSSGLAVSYEQYF. The variable domain in full, completed from reference TRBV5-6 and TRBJ2-7, reads DAGVTQSPTHLIKTRGQQVTLRCSPKSGHDTVSWYQQALGQGPQFIFQYYEEEERQRGNFPDRFSGHQFPNYSSELNVNALLLGDSALYLCASSSGLAVSYEQYFGPGTRLTVT.

The chain recombines TRBV7-9 with TRBJ2-7, with 9 bases fitting TRBD2. The V gene end was trimmed by 1 base and the J gene end by 5 bases; junction bases not matched to a gene: 12. The CDR3 spans 17 residues. Germline V gene data show CDR1 as SEHNR and CDR2 as FQNEAQ (reference sequence). The CDR3 coding sequence is TGTGCCAGCAGCTTAGTTACCATAGCGGGAGTTAATAACGAGCAGTACTTC. This sequence encodes CASSLVTIAGVNNEQYF.

This clone was counted a few times. The chain carries TRBV18 and TRBJ2-1; the D is unclear. V was shortened by 3 bases and J by 9 bases, with 18 bases between the two germline ends. This CDR3 is 15 amino acids long. Germline CDR1 KGHSH, CDR2 LQKENI. The chain's CDR3 is CASSPSRAYSSEQFF. DNA of the CDR3: TGTGCCAGCTCACCGTCTAGGGCCTATAGTAGTGAGCAGTTCTTC.

This clone was detected a few times. The rearrangement joins TRBV7-8 to TRBJ2-5; TRBD2 matches at 10 bases. The germline CDR1 and CDR2 sequences are SGHVS and FQNEAQ. V trimming: 4 bases; J trimming: 5 bases; junction bases outside the gene matches: 10. The CDR3 contains 16 residues. This CDR3 reads CASSSRRAGGTETQYF. The CDR3 DNA is TGTGCCAGCAGCTCTCGGAGAGCGGGAGGGACGGAGACCCAGTACTTC.

About this clone itself: The same CDR3 arises from other DNA sequences in this sample as well. The CDR3 spells CASSELETQYF. For the CDR3, the DNA is TGTGCCAGCAGTGAATTAGAGACCCAGTACTTC. This rearrangement joins TRBV2 to TRBJ2-5; the D is unclear. The CDR3 sequence is 11 residues long. Germline loops: CDR1 SNHLY, CDR2 FYNNEI. V lost 2 bases, J lost 4 bases, and 2 bases lay in between.